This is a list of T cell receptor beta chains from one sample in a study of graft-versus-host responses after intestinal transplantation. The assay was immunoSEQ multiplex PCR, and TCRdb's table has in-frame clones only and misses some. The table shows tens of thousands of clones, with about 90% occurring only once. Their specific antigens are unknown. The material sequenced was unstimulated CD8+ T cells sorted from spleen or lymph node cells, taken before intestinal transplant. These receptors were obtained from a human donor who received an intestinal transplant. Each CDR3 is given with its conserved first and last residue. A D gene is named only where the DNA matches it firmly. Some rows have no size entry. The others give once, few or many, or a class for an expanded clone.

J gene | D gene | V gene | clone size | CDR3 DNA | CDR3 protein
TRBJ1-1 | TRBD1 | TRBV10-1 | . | TGCGCCAGCAGTGTGGCAGGGGGCGGTGAAGCTTTCTTT | CASSVAGGGEAFF
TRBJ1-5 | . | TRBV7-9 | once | TGTGCCAGCAGCTTAAACGAGCGGGCCCAGCATTTT | CASSLNERAQHF
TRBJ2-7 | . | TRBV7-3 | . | TGTGCCAGCAGCGGGGGGTCCGAGCAGTACTTC | CASSGGSEQYF
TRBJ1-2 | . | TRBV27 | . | TGTGCCAGCAGGGGAGACTATGGCTACACCTTC | CASRGDYGYTF
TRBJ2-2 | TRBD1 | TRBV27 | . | TGTGCCAGCGGGACAGACCCGAACACCGGGGAGCTGTTTTTT | CASGTDPNTGELFF
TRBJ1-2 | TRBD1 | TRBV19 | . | TGTGCCAGTAAACAGGGGCTGGTCTATGGCTACACCTTC | CASKQGLVYGYTF
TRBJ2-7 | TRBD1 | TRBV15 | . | TGTGCCACCAGCCCTTTCGGGACAGGCTACGAGCAGTACTTC | CATSPFGTGYEQYF
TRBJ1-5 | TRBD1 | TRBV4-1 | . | TGCGCCAGCAGCCAAGATCTTTTGTCAGGACAGGGGAATCAGCCCCAGCATTTT | CASSQDLLSGQGNQPQHF
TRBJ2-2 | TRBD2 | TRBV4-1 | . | TGCGCCAGCAGCCCGGCCGGGGGAGGGGACGGGGAGCTGTTTTTT | CASSPAGGGDGELFF
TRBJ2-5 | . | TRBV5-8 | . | TGTGCCAGCATCGAGGCACGCTGGGAGACCCAGTACTTC | CASIEARWETQYF
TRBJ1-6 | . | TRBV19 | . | TGTGCCAGTAGTATTTTTGGAGGGCAATCACCCCTCCACTTT | CASSIFGGQSPLHF
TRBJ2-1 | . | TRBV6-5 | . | TGTGCCAGCAGTTACTCGGCGGCAGGAGGTTACAATGAGCAGTTCTTC | CASSYSAAGGYNEQFF
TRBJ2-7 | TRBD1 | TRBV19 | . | TGTGCCAGTAGTCCGGGACAGGGCTATTACGAGCAGTACTTC | CASSPGQGYYEQYF
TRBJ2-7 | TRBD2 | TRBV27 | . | TGTGCCAGCAGTTTATCTAACCTAGCGGGGGGGCCCCCGGAATTCTACGAGCAGTACTTC | CASSLSNLAGGPPEFYEQYF
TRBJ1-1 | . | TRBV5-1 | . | TGCGCCAGCAGGGGAGGAGGGGTTGGTTTAACTGAAGCTTTCTTT | CASRGGGVGLTEAFF
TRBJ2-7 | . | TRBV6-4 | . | TGTGCCAGCGACCGGGACTACGAGCAGTACTTC | CASDRDYEQYF
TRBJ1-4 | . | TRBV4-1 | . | TGCGCCAGCAGCCAAGAGGGGCTCGGCGGGACTGAAAAACTGTTTTTT | CASSQEGLGGTEKLFF
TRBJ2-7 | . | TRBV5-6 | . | TGTGCCAGCAGCGCACCGCGCGGCAGGGTCAGACCTTGGGAGCAGTACTTC | CASSAPRGRVRPWEQYF
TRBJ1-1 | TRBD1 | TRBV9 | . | TGTGCCAGCAGCCCCCGGACAGGGCTGAACACTGAAGCTTTCTTT | CASSPRTGLNTEAFF
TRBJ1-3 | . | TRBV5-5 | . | TGTGCCAGCAGCCCCGGACTGGCCGCTAGGAACACCATATATTTT | CASSPGLAARNTIYF
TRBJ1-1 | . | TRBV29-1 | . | TGCAGCGTTGAAGATATGGCGGTGAACACTGAAGCTTTCTTT | CSVEDMAVNTEAFF
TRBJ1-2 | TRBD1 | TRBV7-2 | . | TGTGCCAGCAGCCGGAGACAGGGTCGGGGCTACACCTTC | CASSRRQGRGYTF
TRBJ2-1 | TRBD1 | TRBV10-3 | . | TGTGCCACCAACACAGGGGACAATGAGCAGTTCTTC | CATNTGDNEQFF
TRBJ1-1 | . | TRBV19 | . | TGTGCCAGTAGTATGAGACAGATGAACACTGAAGCTTTCTTT | CASSMRQMNTEAFF